This T cell receptor beta chain comes out of a study of radiotherapy plus CTLA-4 blockade in lung cancer. The overall study: Objective response was observed in more than 15% of patients, and disease control in 31%. Study results and limitations: In blood, tumor-derived TCR clones expanded after radiotherapy plus ipilimumab.

To note about this clone: Its specificity is not known.

The V and J ends lost 7 bases and 3 bases respectively, with 10 bases between them. CDR1 and CDR2 from the germline V gene are SNHLY and FYNNEI. The CDR3 is made up of 14 amino acids. Method: immunoSEQ multiplex PCR; TCRdb's copy keeps in-frame clones and lacks some. The table has approximately 77,000 clones, under 85% seen once. In chemo-refractory metastatic non-small-cell lung cancer, patients got ipilimumab CTLA-4 blockade together with focal radiation. This rearrangement joins TRBV2 to TRBJ1-6; perhaps TRBD1 as D (5 bases). This receptor was identified in a human donor with non-small cell lung cancer who had stable disease on radiotherapy plus ipilimumab. The sequencing used peripheral blood, collected from a patient treated with radiotherapy plus ipilimumab. The DNA of the CDR3 is TGTGCCAGCAATGGGGGTATCTATAATTCACCCCTCCACTTT. Translating gives CASNGGIYNSPLHF.